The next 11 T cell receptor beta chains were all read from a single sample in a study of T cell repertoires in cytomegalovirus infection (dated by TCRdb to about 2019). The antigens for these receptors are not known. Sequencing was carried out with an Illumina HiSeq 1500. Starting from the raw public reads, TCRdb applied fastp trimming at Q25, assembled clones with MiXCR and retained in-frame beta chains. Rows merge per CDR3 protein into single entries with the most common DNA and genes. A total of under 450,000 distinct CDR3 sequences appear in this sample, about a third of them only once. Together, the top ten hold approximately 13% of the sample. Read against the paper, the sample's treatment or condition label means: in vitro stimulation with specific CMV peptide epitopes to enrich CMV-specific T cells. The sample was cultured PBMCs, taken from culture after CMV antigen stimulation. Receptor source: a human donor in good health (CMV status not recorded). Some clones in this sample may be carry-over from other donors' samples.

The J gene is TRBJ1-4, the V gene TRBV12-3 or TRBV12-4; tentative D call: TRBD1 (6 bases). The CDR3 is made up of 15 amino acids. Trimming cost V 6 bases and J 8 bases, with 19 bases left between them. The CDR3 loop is CASSIMTGGEEKLFF. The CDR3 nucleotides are TGTGCCAGCAGCATTATGACAGGCGGAGAGGAAAAACTGTTTTTT.

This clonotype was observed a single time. The CDR3 coding sequence is TGCGCCAGCAGCTCCGGATGGGAGGGCGAAAAACTGTTTTTT. Translated, it gives CASSSGWEGEKLFF. The rearrangement joins TRBV5-1 to TRBJ1-4, with D unclear. Trimming left V 3 bases short and J 8 bases short, with 14 bases between. The CDR3 covers 14 residues. The germline V gene encodes CDR1 SGHRS and CDR2 YFSETQ.

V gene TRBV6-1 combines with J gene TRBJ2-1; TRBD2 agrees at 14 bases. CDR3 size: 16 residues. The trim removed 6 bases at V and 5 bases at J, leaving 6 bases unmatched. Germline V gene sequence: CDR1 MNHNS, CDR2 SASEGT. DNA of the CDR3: TGTGCCAGCAGCTCCGGGACTAGCGGGAGAAACAATGAGCAGTTCTTC. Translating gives CASSSGTSGRNNEQFF.

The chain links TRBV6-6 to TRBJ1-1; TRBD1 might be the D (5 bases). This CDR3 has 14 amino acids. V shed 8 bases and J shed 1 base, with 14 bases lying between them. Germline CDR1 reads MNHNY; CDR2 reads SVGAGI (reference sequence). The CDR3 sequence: CASASGQGNTEAFF. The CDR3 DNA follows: TGTGCCAGCGCTTCCGGGCAGGGGAACACTGAAGCTTTCTTT.

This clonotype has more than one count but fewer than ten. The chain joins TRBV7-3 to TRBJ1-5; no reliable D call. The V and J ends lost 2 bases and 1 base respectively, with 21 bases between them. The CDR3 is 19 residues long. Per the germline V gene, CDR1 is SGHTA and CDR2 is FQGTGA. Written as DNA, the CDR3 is TGTGCCAGCAGCTTATTCCCACTCCATCGGGCGAGGAGCAATCAGCCCCAGCATTTT. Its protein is CASSLFPLHRARSNQPQHF. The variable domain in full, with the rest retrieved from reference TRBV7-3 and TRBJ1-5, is GAGVSQTPSNKVTEKGKYVELRCDPISGHTALYWYRQSLGQGPEFLIYFQGTGAADDSGLPNDRFFAVRPEGSVSTLKIQRTERGDSAVYLCASSLFPLHRARSNQPQHFGDGTRLSIL.

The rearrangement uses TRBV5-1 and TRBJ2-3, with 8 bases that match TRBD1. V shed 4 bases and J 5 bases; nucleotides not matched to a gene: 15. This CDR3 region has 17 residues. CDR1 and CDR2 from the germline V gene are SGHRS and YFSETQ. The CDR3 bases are TGCGCCAGCAGCCCGTCCACTGCTGGACAGGGAGGAGATACGCAGTATTTT. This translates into CASSPSTAGQGGDTQYF.

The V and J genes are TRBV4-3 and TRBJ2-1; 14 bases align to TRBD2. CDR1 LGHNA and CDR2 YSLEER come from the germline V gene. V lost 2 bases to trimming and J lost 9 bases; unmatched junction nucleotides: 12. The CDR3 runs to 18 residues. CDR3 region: CASSQLIMTSGRAAEQFF. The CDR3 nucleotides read TGCGCCAGCAGCCAATTGATCATGACTAGCGGGAGGGCCGCTGAGCAGTTCTTC.

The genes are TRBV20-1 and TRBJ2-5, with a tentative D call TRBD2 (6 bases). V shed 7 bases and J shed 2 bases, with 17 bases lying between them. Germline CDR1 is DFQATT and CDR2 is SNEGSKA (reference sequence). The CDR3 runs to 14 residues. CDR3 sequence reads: CSVRGAGQQETQYF. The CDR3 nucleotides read TGCAGTGTTCGGGGAGCGGGCCAGCAAGAGACCCAGTACTTC.

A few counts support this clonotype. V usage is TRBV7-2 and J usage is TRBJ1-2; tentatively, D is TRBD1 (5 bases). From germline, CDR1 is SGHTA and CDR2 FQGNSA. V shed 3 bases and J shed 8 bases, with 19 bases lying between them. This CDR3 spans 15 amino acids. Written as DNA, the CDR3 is TGTGCCAGCAGCTTGATGCTTCCGCCGGGGGGAGGCTACACCTTC. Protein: CASSLMLPPGGGYTF.

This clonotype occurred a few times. CDR3 amino acids: CASSPADRGSNEKLFF. In DNA, the CDR3 is TGTGCCAGCTCACCTGCAGACAGGGGATCTAATGAAAAACTGTTTTTT. The rearrangement uses TRBV18 and TRBJ1-4, with 8 bases identical to TRBD1. Germline V gene lookup returns CDR1 KGHSH and CDR2 LQKENI. The CDR3 totals 16 residues. V was pared by 3 bases and J by 3 bases, with 6 bases of the junction left unmatched.

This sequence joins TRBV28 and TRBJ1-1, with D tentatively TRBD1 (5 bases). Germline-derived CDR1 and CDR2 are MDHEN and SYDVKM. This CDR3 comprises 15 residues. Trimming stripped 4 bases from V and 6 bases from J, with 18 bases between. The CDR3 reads CASSSETRGVSEAFF. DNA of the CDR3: TGTGCCAGCAGTTCGGAGACCCGGGGGGTCTCTGAAGCTTTCTTT. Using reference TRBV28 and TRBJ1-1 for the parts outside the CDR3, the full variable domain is DVKVTQSSRYLVKRTGEKVFLECVQDMDHENMFWYRQDPGLGLRLIYFSYDVKMKEKGDIPEGYSVSREKKERFSLILESASTNQTSMYLCASSSETRGVSEAFFGQGTRLTVV.